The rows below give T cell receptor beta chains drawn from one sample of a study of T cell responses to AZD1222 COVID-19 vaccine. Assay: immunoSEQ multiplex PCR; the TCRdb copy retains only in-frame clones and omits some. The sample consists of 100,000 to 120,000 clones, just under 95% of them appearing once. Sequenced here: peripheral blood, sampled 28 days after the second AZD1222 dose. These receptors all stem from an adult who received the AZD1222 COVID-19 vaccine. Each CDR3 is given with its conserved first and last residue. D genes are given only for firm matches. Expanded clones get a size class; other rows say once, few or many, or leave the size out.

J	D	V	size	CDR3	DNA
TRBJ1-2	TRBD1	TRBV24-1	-	CATSEQQGGGYTF	TGTGCCACCAGTGAACAGCAGGGGGGTGGCTACACCTTC
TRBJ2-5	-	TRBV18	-	CASSPQAGSETQYF	TGTGCCAGCTCACCACAGGCAGGGTCAGAGACCCAGTACTTC
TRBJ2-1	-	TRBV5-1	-	CASSLVLGGVAYNEQFF	TGCGCCAGCAGCTTGGTGTTGGGCGGGGTGGCCTACAATGAGCAGTTCTTC
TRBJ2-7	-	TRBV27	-	CASSFVADLTYEQYF	TGTGCCAGCAGTTTCGTAGCGGACCTTACCTACGAGCAGTACTTC
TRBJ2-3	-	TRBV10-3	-	CANGRGAPDTQYF	TGTGCCAACGGCAGGGGGGCCCCGGATACGCAGTATTTT
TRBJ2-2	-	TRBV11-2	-	CASSVGTTGWLFF	TGTGCCAGCAGCGTAGGGACCACCGGGTGGCTGTTTTTT
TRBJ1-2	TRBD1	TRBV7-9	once	CASSWGQGTRYTF	TGTGCCAGCAGCTGGGGACAGGGGACGCGCTACACCTTC
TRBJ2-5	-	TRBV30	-	CAWTTQGGLSQQTQYF	TGTGCCTGGACCACACAGGGAGGACTCTCTCAACAGACCCAGTACTTC
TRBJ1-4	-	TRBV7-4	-	CASSPQRPNEKLFF	TGTGCCAGCAGCCCGCAGCGTCCCAATGAAAAACTGTTTTTT
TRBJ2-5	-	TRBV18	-	CASSLFAGEETQYF	TGTGCCAGCTCACTCTTTGCGGGTGAGGAGACCCAGTACTTC
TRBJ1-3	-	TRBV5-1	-	CASSLDVPGRFGNTIYF	TGCGCCAGCAGCTTGGACGTCCCGGGACGTTTTGGAAACACCATATATTTT
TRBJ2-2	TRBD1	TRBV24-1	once	CATSPTLGQGAGTGELFF	TGTGCCACCAGTCCAACCCTAGGACAGGGGGCGGGGACCGGGGAGCTGTTTTTT
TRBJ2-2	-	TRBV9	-	CASSVVGGTGELFF	TGTGCCAGCAGCGTAGTAGGTGGGACCGGGGAGCTGTTTTTT
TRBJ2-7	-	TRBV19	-	CASSIGAQYPYEQYF	TGTGCCAGTAGTATAGGTGCTCAATACCCCTACGAGCAGTACTTC
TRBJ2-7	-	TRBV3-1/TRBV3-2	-	CASSQERMAYEQYF	TGTGCCAGCAGCCAAGAGAGGATGGCCTACGAGCAGTACTTC
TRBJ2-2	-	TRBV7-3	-	CASSNDLSSGSTGELFF	TGTGCCAGCAGCAACGACCTAAGCTCGGGCTCTACCGGGGAGCTGTTTTTT
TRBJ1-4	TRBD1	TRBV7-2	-	CASSLLLGTGEKLFF	TGTGCCAGCAGCCTTCTCTTAGGGACAGGGGAAAAACTGTTTTTT
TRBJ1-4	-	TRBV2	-	CASTDFNEKLFF	TGTGCCAGCACGGACTTTAATGAAAAACTGTTTTTT
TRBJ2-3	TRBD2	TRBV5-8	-	CASRRGGSTDTQYF	TGTGCCAGCAGGCGGGGGGGTAGCACAGATACGCAGTATTTT
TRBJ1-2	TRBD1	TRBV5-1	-	CASSSRQGPNYGYTF	TGCGCCAGCAGCTCAAGACAGGGGCCAAACTATGGCTACACCTTC
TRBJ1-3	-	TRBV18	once	CASSRGAENTIYF	TGTGCCAGCTCACGGGGAGCCGAAAACACCATATATTTT
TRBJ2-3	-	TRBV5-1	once	CASSLVTDTQYF	TGCGCCAGCAGCTTGGTTACAGATACGCAGTATTTT
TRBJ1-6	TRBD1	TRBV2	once	CASSSNGQVLPLHF	TGTGCCAGCAGTTCTAATGGACAGGTTTTGCCCCTCCACTTT
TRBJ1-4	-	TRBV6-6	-	CASSYRPPRDEKLFF	TGTGCCAGCAGTTACCGGCCGCCTCGTGATGAAAAACTGTTTTTT
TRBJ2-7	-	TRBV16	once	CASSTDTSYEQYF	TGTGCCAGCAGCACCGACACGAGCTACGAGCAGTACTTC
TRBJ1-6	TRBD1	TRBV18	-	CASSPADRDVSPLHF	TGTGCCAGCTCACCTGCGGACAGGGATGTCTCACCCCTCCACTTT
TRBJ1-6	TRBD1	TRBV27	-	CASTLTGVAYNSPLHF	TGTGCCAGCACCCTTACAGGGGTGGCTTATAATTCACCCCTCCACTTT
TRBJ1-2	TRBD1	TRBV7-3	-	CASSLQGNYGYTF	TGTGCCAGCAGCCTACAGGGGAACTATGGCTACACCTTC
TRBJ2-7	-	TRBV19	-	CASSIDPSGGGFSYEQYF	TGTGCCAGTAGTATAGATCCCTCAGGGGGAGGCTTCTCCTACGAGCAGTACTTC
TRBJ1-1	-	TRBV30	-	CAWNPPPATPAFF	TGTGCCTGGAACCCCCCACCGGCCACCCCTGCTTTCTTT
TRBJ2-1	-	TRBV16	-	CASSQGRSYNEQFF	TGTGCCAGCAGCCAAGGAAGGTCCTACAATGAGCAGTTCTTC
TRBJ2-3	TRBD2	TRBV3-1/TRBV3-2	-	CASSQLVSGLAGPDTQYF	TGTGCCAGCAGCCAACTCGTTTCGGGACTAGCGGGGCCAGATACGCAGTATTTT
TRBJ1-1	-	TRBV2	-	CASSVLWMDTEAFF	TGTGCCAGCAGCGTGTTATGGATGGACACTGAAGCTTTCTTT
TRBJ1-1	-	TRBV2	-	CASSVEGGRDTEAFF	TGTGCCAGCAGCGTTGAAGGGGGGAGGGACACTGAAGCTTTCTTT
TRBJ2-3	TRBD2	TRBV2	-	CASSGLAGGPTQYF	TGTGCCAGCAGTGGACTAGCGGGGGGGCCCACGCAGTATTTT
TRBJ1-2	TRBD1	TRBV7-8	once	CASSLGGQGTLYGYTF	TGTGCCAGCAGCTTAGGGGGACAGGGGACTCTCTATGGCTACACCTTC
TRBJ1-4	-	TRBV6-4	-	CASSDSTGANEKLFF	TGTGCCAGCAGTGACTCGACGGGGGCGAATGAAAAACTGTTTTTT
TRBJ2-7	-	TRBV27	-	CASSITGPTYEQYF	TGTGCCAGCAGTATAACCGGGCCCACCTACGAGCAGTACTTC
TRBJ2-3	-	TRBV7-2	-	CASSFSPNTQYF	TGTGCCAGCAGCTTTTCCCCCAATACGCAGTATTTT
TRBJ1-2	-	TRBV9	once	CASSAGYSTSYGYTF	TGTGCCAGCAGCGCCGGATATAGCACGTCCTATGGCTACACCTTC
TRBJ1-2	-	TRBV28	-	CASSFTPNQGYGYTF	TGTGCCAGCAGTTTCACCCCGAACCAGGGCTATGGCTACACCTTC
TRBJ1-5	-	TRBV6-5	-	CASSYSRRSNQPQHF	TGTGCCAGCAGTTACTCCCGGAGGAGCAATCAGCCCCAGCATTTT
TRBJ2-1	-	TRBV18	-	CASSPPPAYNEQFF	TGTGCCAGCTCACCACCCCCCGCATACAATGAGCAGTTCTTC
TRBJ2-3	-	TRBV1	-	CTSSQEGPSTSGGTDTQYF	TGCACCAGCAGCCAAGAAGGACCCTCGACTAGCGGGGGCACAGATACGCAGTATTTT
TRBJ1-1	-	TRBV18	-	CASSPLLDTEAFF	TGTGCCAGCTCCCCACTGTTGGACACTGAAGCTTTCTTT
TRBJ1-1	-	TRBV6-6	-	CASSFHGWGTEAFF	TGTGCCAGCAGTTTCCATGGGTGGGGTACTGAAGCTTTCTTT
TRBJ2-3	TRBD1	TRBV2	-	CASRTGRDSDTQYF	TGTGCCTCACGGACAGGGAGAGATTCAGATACGCAGTATTTT
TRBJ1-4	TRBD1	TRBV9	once	CASSGTGQGGEKLFF	TGTGCCAGCAGCGGAACGGGACAGGGCGGTGAAAAACTGTTTTTT
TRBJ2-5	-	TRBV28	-	CASSFSSFETQYF	TGTGCCAGCAGTTTTTCCTCCTTCGAGACCCAGTACTTC
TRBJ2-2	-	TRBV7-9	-	CASSSPGELFF	TGTGCCAGCAGCTCGCCCGGGGAGCTGTTTTTT
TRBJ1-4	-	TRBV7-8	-	CASSLAGGLFF	TGTGCCAGCAGCTTAGCAGGGGGGCTGTTTTTT
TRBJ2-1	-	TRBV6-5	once	CASSYSKDNEQFF	TGTGCCAGCAGTTACTCGAAGGACAATGAGCAGTTCTTC
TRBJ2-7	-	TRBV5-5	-	CASSSRYRVDEQYF	TGTGCCAGCAGCTCCCGTTACAGGGTAGACGAGCAGTACTTC
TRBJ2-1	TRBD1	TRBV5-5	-	CASSVGQGVYNEQFF	TGTGCCAGCAGCGTCGGACAGGGGGTGTACAATGAGCAGTTCTTC
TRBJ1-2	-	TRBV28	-	CASSLRDQGYTF	TGTGCCAGCAGTTTGAGGGATCAGGGCTACACCTTC
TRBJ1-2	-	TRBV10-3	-	CAISVSRDYGYTF	TGTGCCATCAGTGTTTCCAGGGACTATGGCTACACCTTC